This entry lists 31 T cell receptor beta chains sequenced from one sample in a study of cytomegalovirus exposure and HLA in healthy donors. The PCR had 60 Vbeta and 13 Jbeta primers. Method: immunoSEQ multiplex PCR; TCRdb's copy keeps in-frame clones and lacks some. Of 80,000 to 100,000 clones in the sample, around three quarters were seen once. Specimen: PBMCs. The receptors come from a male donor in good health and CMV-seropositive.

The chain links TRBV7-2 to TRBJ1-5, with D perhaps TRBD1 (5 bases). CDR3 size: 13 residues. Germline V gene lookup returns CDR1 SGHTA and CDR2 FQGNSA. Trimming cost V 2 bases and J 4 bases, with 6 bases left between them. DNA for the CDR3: TGTGCCAGCAGCTTAACAGGAAATCAGCCCCAGCATTTT. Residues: CASSLTGNQPQHF.

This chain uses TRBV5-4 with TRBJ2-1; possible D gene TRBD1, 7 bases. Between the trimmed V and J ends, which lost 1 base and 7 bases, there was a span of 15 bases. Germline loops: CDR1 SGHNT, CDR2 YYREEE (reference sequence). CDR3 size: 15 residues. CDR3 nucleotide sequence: TGTGCCAGCAGCTTGTCGTGGCAGGGGGGTAATGAGCAGTTCTTC. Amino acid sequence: CASSLSWQGGNEQFF. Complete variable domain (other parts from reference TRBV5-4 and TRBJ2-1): ETGVTQSPTHLIKTRGQQVTLRCSSQSGHNTVSWYQQALGQGPQFIFQYYREEENGRGNFPPRFSGLQFPNYSSELNVNALELDDSALYLCASSLSWQGGNEQFFGPGTRLTVL.

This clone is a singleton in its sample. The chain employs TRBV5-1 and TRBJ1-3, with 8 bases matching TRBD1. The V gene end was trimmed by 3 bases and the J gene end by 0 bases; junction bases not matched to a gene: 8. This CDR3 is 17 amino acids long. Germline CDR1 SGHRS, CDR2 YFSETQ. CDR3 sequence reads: CASSSDRATLSGNTIYF. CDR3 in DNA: TGCGCCAGCAGCTCGGACAGGGCAACTCTCTCTGGAAACACCATATATTTT.

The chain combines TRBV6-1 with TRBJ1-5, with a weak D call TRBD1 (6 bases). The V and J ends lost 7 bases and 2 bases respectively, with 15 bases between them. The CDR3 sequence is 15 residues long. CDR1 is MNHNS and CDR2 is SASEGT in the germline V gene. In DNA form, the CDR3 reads TGTGCCAGCACCCCAGGGGCGTTGGGCAATCAGCCCCAGCATTTT. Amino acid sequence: CASTPGALGNQPQHF.

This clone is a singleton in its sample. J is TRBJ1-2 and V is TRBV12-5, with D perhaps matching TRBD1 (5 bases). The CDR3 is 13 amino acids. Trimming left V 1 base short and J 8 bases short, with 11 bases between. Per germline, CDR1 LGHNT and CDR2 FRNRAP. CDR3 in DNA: TGTGCTAGTGGTTTGGGGGCGGGGGACGGCTACACCTTC. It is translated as CASGLGAGDGYTF.

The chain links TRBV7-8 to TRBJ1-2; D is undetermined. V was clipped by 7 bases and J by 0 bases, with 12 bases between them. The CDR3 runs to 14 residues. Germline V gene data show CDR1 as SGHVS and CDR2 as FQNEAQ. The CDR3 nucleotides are TGTGCCAGCACCGACGCTAGATCTAACTATGGCTACACCTTC. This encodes CASTDARSNYGYTF.

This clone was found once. The CDR3 loop is CASSLTTGGAQGNTIYF. CDR3 DNA: TGCGCCAGCAGCCTTACGACAGGGGGCGCCCAGGGAAACACCATATATTTT. The V gene is TRBV4-3, the J gene TRBJ1-3; TRBD1 matches at 10 bases. After removal of 4 bases from V and 4 bases from J, the junction contained 10 bases not matched to a gene. Germline CDR1 LGHNA, CDR2 YSLEER. The CDR3 length is 17 residues.

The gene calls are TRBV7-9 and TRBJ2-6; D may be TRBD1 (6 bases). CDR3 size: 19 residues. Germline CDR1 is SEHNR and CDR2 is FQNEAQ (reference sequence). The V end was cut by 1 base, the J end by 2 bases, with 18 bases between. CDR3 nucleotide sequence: TGTGCCAGCAGCTTAGTTGGGGGCTCCCTCCCGCCTGGGGCCAACGTCCTGACTTTC. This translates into CASSLVGGSLPPGANVLTF.

CDR3 nucleotides: TGTGCCAGCTCGCGCGACAGTACCTATGGCTACACCTTC. It translates to CASSRDSTYGYTF. The chain uses TRBV18 and TRBJ1-2; D perhaps matches TRBD1 (5 bases). This CDR3 has 13 amino acids. V was pared by 6 bases and J by 4 bases, with 12 bases between. From germline, CDR1 is KGHSH and CDR2 LQKENI.

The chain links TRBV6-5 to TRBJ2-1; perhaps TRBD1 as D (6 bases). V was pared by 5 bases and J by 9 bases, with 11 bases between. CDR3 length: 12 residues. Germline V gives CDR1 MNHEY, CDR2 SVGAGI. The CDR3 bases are TGTGCCAGCAGTCTCAGGGGAAGTGAGCAGTTCTTC. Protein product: CASSLRGSEQFF.

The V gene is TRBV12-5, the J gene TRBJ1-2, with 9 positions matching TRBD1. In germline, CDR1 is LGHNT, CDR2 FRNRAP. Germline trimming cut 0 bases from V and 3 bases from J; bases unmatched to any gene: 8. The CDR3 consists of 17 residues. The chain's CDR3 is CASGLVVTGTGYYGYTF. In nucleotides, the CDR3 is TGTGCTAGTGGTTTGGTAGTTACCGGGACAGGGTACTATGGCTACACCTTC.

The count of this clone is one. CDR3 DNA: TGTGCCAGCAGCTTGGGGGTACTAGCGGGGACTCAAGAGACCCAGTACTTC. Translating gives CASSLGVLAGTQETQYF. V and J are TRBV5-4 and TRBJ2-5, with 10 bases identical to TRBD2. V was pared by 0 bases and J by 2 bases, with 7 bases of the junction left unmatched. CDR1 SGHNT and CDR2 YYREEE come from the germline V gene (reference sequence). The CDR3 consists of 17 residues.

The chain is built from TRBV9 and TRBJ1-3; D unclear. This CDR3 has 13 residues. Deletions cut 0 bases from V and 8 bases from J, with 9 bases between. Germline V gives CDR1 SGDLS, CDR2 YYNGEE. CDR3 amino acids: CASSVAPPDTIYF. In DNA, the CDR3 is TGTGCCAGCAGCGTAGCCCCTCCGGACACCATATATTTT.

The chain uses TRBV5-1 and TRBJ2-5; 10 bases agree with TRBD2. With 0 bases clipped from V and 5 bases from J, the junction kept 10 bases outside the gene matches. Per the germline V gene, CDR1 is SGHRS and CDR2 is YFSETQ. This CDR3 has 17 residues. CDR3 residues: CASSLGPSGGTKETQYF. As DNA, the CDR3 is TGCGCCAGCAGCTTGGGCCCTAGCGGGGGAACGAAGGAGACCCAGTACTTC.

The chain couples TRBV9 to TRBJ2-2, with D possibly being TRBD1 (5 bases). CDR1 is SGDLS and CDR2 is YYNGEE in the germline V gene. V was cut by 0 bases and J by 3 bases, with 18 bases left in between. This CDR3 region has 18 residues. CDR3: CASSVATGRVVDTGELFF. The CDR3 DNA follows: TGTGCCAGCAGCGTAGCTACGGGCAGGGTGGTGGACACCGGGGAGCTGTTTTTT.

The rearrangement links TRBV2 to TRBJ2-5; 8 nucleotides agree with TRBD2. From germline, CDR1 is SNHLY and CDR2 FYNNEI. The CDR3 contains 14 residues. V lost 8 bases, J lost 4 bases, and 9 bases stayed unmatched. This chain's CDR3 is CASDSGGAGETQYF. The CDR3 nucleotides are TGTGCCAGCGATTCCGGGGGGGCGGGAGAGACCCAGTACTTC.

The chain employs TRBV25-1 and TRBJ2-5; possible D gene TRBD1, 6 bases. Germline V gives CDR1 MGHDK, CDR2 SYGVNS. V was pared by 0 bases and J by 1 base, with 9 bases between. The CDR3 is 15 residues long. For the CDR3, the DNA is TGTGCCAGCAGTGAATATACAGGGTTCCAAGAGACCCAGTACTTC. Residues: CASSEYTGFQETQYF.

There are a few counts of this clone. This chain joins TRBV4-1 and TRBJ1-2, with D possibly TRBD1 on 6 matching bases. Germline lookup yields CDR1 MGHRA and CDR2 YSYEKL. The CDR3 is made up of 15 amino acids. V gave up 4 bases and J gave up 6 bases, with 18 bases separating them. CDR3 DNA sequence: TGCGCCAGCAGCCTGGGACAATTCGCCTCCGATGGCTACACCTTC. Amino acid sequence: CASSLGQFASDGYTF.

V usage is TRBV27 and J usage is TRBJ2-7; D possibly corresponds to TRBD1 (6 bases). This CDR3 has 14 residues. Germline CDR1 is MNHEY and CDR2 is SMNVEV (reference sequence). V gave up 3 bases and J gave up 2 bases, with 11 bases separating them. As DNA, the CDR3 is TGTGCCAGCAGTTTCGGGACATTCGCCTACGAGCAGTACTTC. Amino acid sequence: CASSFGTFAYEQYF.

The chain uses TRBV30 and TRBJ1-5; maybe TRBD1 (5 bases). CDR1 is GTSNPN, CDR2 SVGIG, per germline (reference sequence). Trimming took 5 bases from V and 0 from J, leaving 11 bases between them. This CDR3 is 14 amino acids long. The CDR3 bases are TGTGCCTGGTCCGGGACTAATAGCAATCAGCCCCAGCATTTT. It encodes CAWSGTNSNQPQHF.

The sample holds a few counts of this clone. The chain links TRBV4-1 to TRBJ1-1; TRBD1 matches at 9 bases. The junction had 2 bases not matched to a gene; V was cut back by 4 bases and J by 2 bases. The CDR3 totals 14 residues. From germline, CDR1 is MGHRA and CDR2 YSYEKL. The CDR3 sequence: CASSRGQGNTEAFF. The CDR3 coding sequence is TGCGCCAGCAGCCGGGGACAGGGAAACACTGAAGCTTTCTTT.

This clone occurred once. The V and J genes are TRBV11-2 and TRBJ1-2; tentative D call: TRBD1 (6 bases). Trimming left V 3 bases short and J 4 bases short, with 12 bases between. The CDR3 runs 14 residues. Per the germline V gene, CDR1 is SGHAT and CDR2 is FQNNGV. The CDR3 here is CASSLDRTAYGYTF. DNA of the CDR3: TGTGCCAGCAGCTTGGATAGGACAGCCTATGGCTACACCTTC.

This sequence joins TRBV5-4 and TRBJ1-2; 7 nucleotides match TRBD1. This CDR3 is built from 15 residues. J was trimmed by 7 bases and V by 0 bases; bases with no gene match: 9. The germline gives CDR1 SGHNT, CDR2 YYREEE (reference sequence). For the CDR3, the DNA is TGTGCCAGCAGCTTGGGAGACAGGGTCGAAGGTGGCTACACCTTC. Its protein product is CASSLGDRVEGGYTF.

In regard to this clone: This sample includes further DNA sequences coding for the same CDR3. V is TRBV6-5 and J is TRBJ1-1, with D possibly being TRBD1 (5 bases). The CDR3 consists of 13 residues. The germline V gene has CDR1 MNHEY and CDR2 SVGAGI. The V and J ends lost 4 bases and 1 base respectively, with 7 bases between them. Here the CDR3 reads CASSLQGNTEAFF. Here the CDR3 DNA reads TGTGCCAGCAGTTTGCAGGGGAACACTGAAGCTTTCTTT.

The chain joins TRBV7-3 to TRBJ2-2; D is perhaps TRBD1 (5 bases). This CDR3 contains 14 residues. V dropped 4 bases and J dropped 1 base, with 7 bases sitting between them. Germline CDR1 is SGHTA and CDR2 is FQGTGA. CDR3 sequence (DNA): TGTGCCAGCAGCTCCCAGGGGAACACCGGGGAGCTGTTTTTT. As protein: CASSSQGNTGELFF.

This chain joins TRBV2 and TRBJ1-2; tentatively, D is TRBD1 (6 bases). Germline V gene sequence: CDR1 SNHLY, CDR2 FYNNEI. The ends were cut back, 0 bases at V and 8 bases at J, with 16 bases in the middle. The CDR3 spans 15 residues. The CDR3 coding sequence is TGTGCCAGCAGTGAAGCAGAGCGGGGGCTGGAGGGCTACACCTTC. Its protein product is CASSEAERGLEGYTF. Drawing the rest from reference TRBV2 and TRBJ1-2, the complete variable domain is EPEVTQTPSHQVTQMGQEVILRCVPISNHLYFYWYRQILGQKVEFLVSFYNNEISEKSEIFDDQFSVERPDGSNFTLKIRSTKLEDSAMYFCASSEAERGLEGYTFGSGTRLTVV.

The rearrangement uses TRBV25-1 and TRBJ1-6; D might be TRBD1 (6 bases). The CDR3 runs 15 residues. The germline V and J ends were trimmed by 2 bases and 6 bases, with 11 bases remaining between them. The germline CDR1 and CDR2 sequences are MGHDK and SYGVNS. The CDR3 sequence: CASSEPGVTNSPLHF. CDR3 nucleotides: TGTGCCAGCAGTGAACCAGGGGTGACTAATTCACCCCTCCACTTT.

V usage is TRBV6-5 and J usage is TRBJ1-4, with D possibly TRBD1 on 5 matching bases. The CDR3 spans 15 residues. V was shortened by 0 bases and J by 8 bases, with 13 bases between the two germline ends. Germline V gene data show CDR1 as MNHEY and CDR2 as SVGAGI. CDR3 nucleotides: TGTGCCAGCAGTTACTCAGGGGCGGTCGGCGAAAAACTGTTTTTT. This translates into CASSYSGAVGEKLFF.

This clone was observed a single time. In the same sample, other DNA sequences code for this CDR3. The CDR3 reads CASSLAGYGYTF. CDR3 DNA: TGCGCCAGCAGCTTGGCCGGCTATGGCTACACCTTC. This chain links TRBV5-1 with TRBJ1-2; D call uncertain. V was trimmed by 0 bases and J by 4 bases, leaving 4 bases between them. The CDR3 is made up of 12 amino acids. Germline V lookup: CDR1 SGHRS, CDR2 YFSETQ. The entire variable domain, with the rest obtained from reference TRBV5-1 and TRBJ1-2, is as follows: KAGVTQTPRYLIKTRGQQVTLSCSPISGHRSVSWYQQTPGQGLQFLFEYFSETQRNKGNFPGRFSGRQFSNSRSEMNVSTLELGDSALYLCASSLAGYGYTFGSGTRLTVV.

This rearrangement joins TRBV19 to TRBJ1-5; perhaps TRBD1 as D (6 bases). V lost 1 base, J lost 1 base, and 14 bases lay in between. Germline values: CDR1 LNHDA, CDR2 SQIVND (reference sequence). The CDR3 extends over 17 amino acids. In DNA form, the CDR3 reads TGTGCCAGTAGTATAGCCCGGACAGTCGAAAGCAATCAGCCCCAGCATTTT. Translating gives CASSIARTVESNQPQHF. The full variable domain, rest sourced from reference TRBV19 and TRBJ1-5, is DGGITQSPKYLFRKEGQNVTLSCEQNLNHDAMYWYRQDPGQGLRLIYYSQIVNDFQKGDIAEGYSVSREKKESFPLTVTSAQKNPTAFYLCASSIARTVESNQPQHFGDGTRLSIL.

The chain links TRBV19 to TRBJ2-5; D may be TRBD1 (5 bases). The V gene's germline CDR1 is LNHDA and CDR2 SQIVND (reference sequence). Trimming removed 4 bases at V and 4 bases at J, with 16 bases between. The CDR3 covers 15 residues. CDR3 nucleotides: TGTGCCAGTAGTAAAACCAGGGTAAGCCGAGAGACCCAGTACTTC. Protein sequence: CASSKTRVSRETQYF.